The clone carrying this TCR beta chain was picked up one time. This CDR3 contains 13 residues. Trimming cost V 7 bases and J 5 bases; bases outside gene matches: 3. Germline values: CDR1 MNHEY, CDR2 SVGAGI. This sample was included in a study of blood T cell repertoires in COVID-19. Study processing details: From reference gene primer amplification, estimates of nucleated cell counts were derived. The table came from immunoSEQ multiplex PCR; TCRdb's copy has only in-frame clones and leaves some out. V and J calls and clone size are given by that table; D and trimming were obtained from the DNA. The top ten hold roughly 2% of the sample, which has roughly 120,000 clones, about four fifths seen once.

The sample taken for sequencing was peripheral blood. The sequence came from an older man with acute or convalescent COVID-19. This chain uses TRBV6-5 with TRBJ2-3; 10 bases align to TRBD2. The CDR3 nucleotides read TGTGCCAGCAAGCGGGGGGGCGGAGATACGCAGTATTTT. Its translation is CASKRGGGDTQYF.